Detailed here is one T cell receptor (beta chain). The antigen remains undetermined. These data come from a study of CD8+ T cells in alopecia areata. The treatment is: oral pan-JAK inhibitor, 5-10 mg twice daily. Germline CDR1 is SQVTM and CDR2 is ANQGSEA. CDR3 size: 13 residues. J was trimmed by 14 bases and V by 6 bases; bases with no gene match: 13. RNA extraction and reverse transcription yielded cDNA as sequencing template. Some clones are missing from TCRdb's copy, which holds only in-frame ones; the method was immunoSEQ multiplex PCR. The sample yields some 200,000 clones, around three fifths seen once. Findings and limits, study-wide: In scalp, tofacitinib significantly decreased clonality and expanded CD8+ clones among the top 100.

The TCR originated in a human donor with alopecia areata. V is TRBV29-1 and J is TRBJ1-6, with TRBD1 matching over 7 bases. The starting material was CD8+ T cells sorted from blood, obtained at week 24, from a patient treated with tofacitinib. The CDR3 spells CSVARTGDIALHF. CDR3 bases: TGCAGCGTCGCCCGGACAGGCGACATAGCCCTCCACTTT.